The following is a T cell receptor beta chain sequence with its context. Different DNA sequences within this sample yield the same CDR3. From germline, CDR1 is SGDLS and CDR2 YYNGEE. Trimming shortened V by 2 bases and J by 6 bases, and 9 bases separated the two germline ends. The CDR3 is made up of 13 amino acids. Authors' processing steps: By means of reference gene primer amplification, nucleated cell counts were estimated. Clones were sequenced by immunoSEQ multiplex PCR, and TCRdb holds only the in-frame ones, with some missing. V and J calls and clone size are those listed in that table; D and trimming were worked out from the DNA. The sample yields over 85,000 clones, about 85% seen once. These data belong to a study of blood T cell repertoires in COVID-19. Study information: The United States, Italy and Spain supplied acute and convalescent COVID-19 samples. In each case, the material was cDNA or gDNA derived from T cells, B-cell-depleted T cells, or PBMCs.

The genes are TRBV9 and TRBJ2-1; weak D call: TRBD2 (6 bases). The TCR comes from a human donor in a cohort sampled during active COVID-19. The material sequenced was peripheral blood. DNA for the CDR3: TGTGCCAGCAGCGTTTCCGGGGGCAATGAGCAGTTCTTC. Amino acid sequence: CASSVSGGNEQFF.